This T cell receptor (beta chain) was profiled in a study of cytomegalovirus exposure and HLA in healthy donors (TCRdb year 2017). As for the study more broadly: An earlier analysis of several hundred of the donors reported around 280 Gb of sequence data and 117 million unique TCR beta sequences obtained from around 170 million T cells. In the later analysis, no new phenotypic data were used to find candidate immune exposures; instead, reliance was placed on TCR beta sequences and their occurrence across donors. Every discovery cohort repertoire had been produced on one sequencing platform. An earlier analysis of 587 of the donors applied high-throughput TCR beta sequencing to assess whether each TCR beta V gene segment acted as functional or pseudogenic. Besides the first cohort of around 670 subjects, a separate validation cohort made up of 120 different subjects was used. Of the roughly 400 genotyped donors, more than 75% were placed in the genetic ancestry cluster associated with self-reported Caucasian donors. Approximately 300 gigabases of sequencing data and 91 million or so unique TCR sequences made up an early release that covered several hundred HLA-typed donors. Genome-wide SNP genotypes for about 60% of the roughly 700 donors were used in a later genetic analysis, which treated that subset as a discovery cohort. Typing coverage differed by locus: A, B, C, DRB1 and DQB1 were typed in about 620-640 donors, DQA1 in approximately 520, DPA1 in approximately 600, and DPB1 in approximately 450. A later analysis re-examined previously published TCR beta repertoires from about 700 donors and added high-resolution HLA genotyping to investigate patterns of TCR occurrence. Among some 410 genotyped donors of the cohort, an average of approximately 240,000 unique TCR beta nucleotide sequences were sequenced per donor, about a sixth of them non-productive. The study combined high-throughput TCR immunosequencing, statistical association of individual TCRs with disease status, and machine learning to predict cytomegalovirus infection status. The T cell repertoires of around 670 subjects were profiled by immunosequencing and related to cytomegalovirus serostatus. Donor age, sex, ethnicity and CMV serostatus were compiled together with the repertoire data. The study aimed to test whether cataloging public T cell receptors could reveal signatures of past pathogen exposure. A few DR-DQ haplotypes were treated as single units for association and clustering because of strong linkage in the cohort. Both class I and class II loci were covered by HLA typing, at four-digit resolution.

The cohort consisted of 600 to 750 healthy bone marrow donors. All cohort members were sampled while nominally healthy, although unrecorded immune exposures were likely present. The donor was CMV seronegative and belonged to the group of more than 300 seronegative cohort members. A peripheral blood sample was provided by each donor, and peripheral blood mononuclear cells were used for TCR beta sequencing. The Qiagen DNeasy Blood Extraction Kit was used to extract genomic DNA from the blood cell samples. The CDR3 has 14 amino acids, counting the end cysteine and phenylalanine. The kept DNA is CDR3 alone, 42 bases in frame from the first base. The germline V gene yields SGHRS for CDR1 and YFSETQ for CDR2. Trimming removed 5 bases from V and 6 bases from J; the gene matches leave 7 bases unexplained. The library was built by means of the immunoSEQ multiplex PCR assay. For the multiplex PCR, a mixture combining 60 forward primers for TCR Vbeta segments and 13 reverse primers for TCR Jbeta segments was used. The CDR3 region of rearranged TCR beta genes was amplified from genomic DNA by a multiplex PCR assay. Amplified TCR beta libraries were sequenced as 87-base-pair reads on the Illumina HiSeq System. Regarding the original processing steps: A later analysis tallied around 87 million unique TCR beta chains across the roughly 610 repertoires, and approximately 11 million of those chains were shared by two or more donors. Raw reads were error-corrected and collapsed into unique sequences by a nearest-neighbor algorithm in which closely related sequences were merged to remove PCR and sequencing errors. Alignment of CDR3 sequences to IMGT reference sequences was used to assign V, D and J gene segments. Each retained sequence needed at least a six-nucleotide match to both a V gene segment and a J gene segment. A rearrangement counted as productive if the CDR3 had no stop codons and remained in frame with V and J, and every other rearrangement counted as non-productive. Following IMGT convention, CDR3 was defined as the stretch from the second conserved V-encoded cysteine to the conserved J-encoded phenylalanine. The earlier analysis of around 640 of the donors excluded sequences that lacked an unambiguous match to a single V gene segment. In an earlier analysis of more than 500 of the donors, a V segment was called functional when productive rearrangements were above 56.7%, and segregating when the standard deviation between donors exceeded 5%. A statistical classification framework was developed to diagnose cytomegalovirus status using the catalog of TCR beta chain sequences. In a later analysis, TCR nucleotide sequences were compared against IMGT/GENE-DB human TR gene sequences so that V and J genes could be assigned. The TCRdist pipeline was used in a later analysis to assign CDR3 sequences and most-parsimonious VDJ recombination scenarios. A later analysis defined each TCR beta chain by its CDR3 amino acid sequence plus V-gene family, and excluded reads lacking a unique V-gene family. To address suspected cross-contamination and a sequencing artifact, a later analysis removed a few hundred highly shared, low-generation-probability nucleotide sequences. In a later analysis, a clonal expansion index was calculated for each public chain from normalized within-repertoire ranks of inferred template counts. A later analysis computed generation probabilities with a VDJ recombination model fitted to out-of-frame rearrangements, and checked the results against IGoR. In a later analysis, TCR-TCR, TCR-HLA and TCR-CMV co-occurrence was scored with hypergeometric tests, and a repertoire-size bias correction was applied to TCR pairs. A later analysis estimated false discovery rates by permuting HLA or CMV assignments 20 times. In a later analysis, co-occurring TCRs were grouped using DBSCAN, and TCRdist sequence similarity was added for clustering within HLA-allele-positive subsets. For co-occurrence clustering, repertoires with fewer than 30,000 or more than 120,000 public chains were excluded, along with roughly 5 repertoires with anomalous nucleotide sharing. TCRdb holds this immuneACCESS table with in-frame rearrangements only. Some clones are missing; in checked studies, unresolved V genes explain under half, and the rest has no known cause. V and J calls and clone size are those listed in that table; D and trimming were worked out from the DNA. This sample lists tens of thousands of clones; 60% to 80% were detected once. The ten most abundant clones make up approximately 6% of the sample.

Worth noting for this clone: Its antigen has not been determined. No qualities accompany the bases; no much larger clone lies one base away.

Results and caveats for the whole study, not just this receptor: In a later genetic analysis, a missense DCLRE1C variant was associated with V-gene and J-gene trimming of TCR beta chains, and the association was replicated in an independent cohort. Three of the identified cytomegalovirus-associated TCR beta chains were confirmed in vitro to be specific for cytomegalovirus antigens. Some IMGT-functional V segments, including TRBV6-2 and TRBV6-3, could not be distinguished by the 87-base-pair reads and were therefore excluded. Correlated functional status among segregating V segments might reflect linkage disequilibrium, but an unknown experimental factor could not be ruled out. Cytomegalovirus status was reported to be diagnosed by the classifier with high specificity and sensitivity in both the original and validation cohorts. Across donors, most TCR sequences were observed very rarely, whereas some public TCRs were present in many individuals. Compared with the 666-donor mean, donors in an Asian-associated ancestry cluster had fewer N-insertions in productive TCRs, according to a later genetic analysis. It was suggested by the authors that the approach could potentially be generalized to other disease states and immunological phenotypes. A later analysis associated 15,000 or so TCR beta sequences with specific HLA alleles at a false discovery rate of 0.05. The cohort was sequenced for TCR beta chains only, and without alpha or paired-chain data the features that could be detected were limited. When HLA alleles, especially DR and DQ, strongly co-occurred, TCR associations were difficult to assign to individual alleles. A total of 150 to 200 TCR beta chains were listed by the study as associated with cytomegalovirus. A later analysis found that HLA-associated TCR beta chains were more clonally expanded and had lower generation probabilities than equally common non-associated chains. The presence/absence analyses assumed that sequencing depth was roughly uniform across donors, and that assumption may not be true. In a later analysis, several top co-occurrence clusters were reported to appear linked to parvovirus B19, influenza, CMV and Epstein-Barr virus. Because HLA typing was missing for some donors at each locus, association tests included only the typed subset. According to a later analysis, most CMV-associated TCR beta chains appeared to be HLA-restricted, and the HLA associations seemed to be driven largely by CMV exposure. In an earlier analysis of over 550 of the donors, most TCR beta V segments were observed in productive rearrangements about 87% or about 30% of the time, broadly matching IMGT annotations. In a later analysis, TCR association rates were found to vary across HLA loci, with the most associated TCRs seen for DRB1 alleles and the fewest for HLA-C alleles. Because counts were too low, seventeen rarely observed V segments, including chromosome 9 orphons, were left out of the earlier analysis of about 620 of the donors. A further reported finding was that TCR beta sequences accurately predicted the HLA-A and HLA-B alleles for most subjects in the first cohort. Immune exposure information for the cohort was limited to CMV serostatus. A cluster of highly shared sequence variants was judged likely to be a technical artifact of the sequencing pipeline.

Rearrangement joined TRBV5-1 to TRBJ2-1; TRBD2 lines up with 8 middle nucleotides. The sequence derives from a woman aged 25 to 39 in good health and CMV-seronegative. The sample comprised PBMCs. The nucleotide sequence reads as follows: TGCGCCAGCAGTATGGGTCGGGGGGGCAATGAGCAGTTCTTC. This gives the protein CASSMGRGGNEQFF. The CDR3, completed at both ends by the reference TRBV5-1 and TRBJ2-1 genes, gives the full variable domain KAGVTQTPRYLIKTRGQQVTLSCSPISGHRSVSWYQQTPGQGLQFLFEYFSETQRNKGNFPGRFSGRQFSNSRSEMNVSTLELGDSALYLCASSMGRGGNEQFFGPGTRLTVL.